The subject of this entry is one TCR beta chain. Its antigen remains undetermined. Per-base quality was not reported, and no clone a single base away is much larger than it. This sample is drawn from a study of identical twins (dated by TCRdb to about 2016). With regard to the full study: TCR alpha and beta repertoires from monozygotic twins, unrelated adults of various ages and cord blood were deep-sequenced to test whether fetal clonotypes persist. To rule out contamination, replicate twin experiments were performed at different times with different library preparation protocols.

Only healthy Caucasian donors were included. Three pairs of female monozygotic twins, all aged 18 to 29 years, were included in the twin cohort. Peripheral blood mononuclear cells were used as the source from which RNA for TCR libraries was isolated. Paper-wide results and their limitations: Because the same donors could not be followed over many years, the conclusions relied on cross-sectional statistical analysis. Compared with coincidental sharing between unrelated individuals, an excess of low generation-probability sequences was observed among out-of-frame TCR alpha sequences shared between twins. The excess sharing between twins in beta out-of-frame sequences was weaker because fewer shared sequences reduced the signal-to-noise ratio. In monozygotic twins, recombination models systematically underestimated out-of-frame TCR alpha sharing, but the models matched the sharing seen between unrelated individuals. Zero-insertion analyses could be partly confounded by invariant T cells such as MAIT and iNKT, though diverse VJ usage argued against such confounding for most clonotypes. Abundant cord blood beta clonotypes had fewer insertions, young adult naive repertoires showed a similar but weaker trend, and memory repertoires showed no such trend.

From cysteine to phenylalanine, the CDR3 is 15 amino acids long. Only the CDR3 part of the read is kept: 45 bases, read in frame from the first base. CDR1 MNHEY and CDR2 SVGAGI are derived from the germline V gene. V lost 2 bases and J lost 0 bases; the stretch between them is 9 bases long. Libraries were built with 5' RACE. Sequencing was performed on an Illumina HiSeq 2000. Template switching added a universal primer binding site, and the final cDNA carried a unique molecular identifier that allowed TCR cDNA molecules to be counted accurately. First-strand cDNA for TCR alpha and beta chains was synthesized from specific primers in the conserved constant-segment region. Each cDNA library was double barcoded, with a SMART-Mk sample barcode plus Illumina barcodes, to control for contamination. TruSeq adapter sequences, together with Illumina sample barcodes, were added in two successive PCR steps. TCR alpha and beta cDNA libraries were sequenced on the Illumina HiSeq platform with custom primers. Per the source publication's procedure: MiGEC was used to process raw reads and extract unique molecular identifiers, and MiXCR was used to find CDR3 positions. For each individual, recombination models were inferred using an EM algorithm with the repgenHMM and IGoR tools. Shared clonotypes were analyzed with the tcR package in R, and sharing was normalized by the product of cloneset sizes. Out-of-frame nonproductive sequences were analyzed to study raw recombination free of thymic and clonal selection effects. Starting from the raw public reads, TCRdb applied fastp trimming at Q25, assembled clones with MiXCR and retained in-frame beta chains. Rows are combined by CDR3 protein, so each entry shows the most common genes and DNA. Here the V and J calls rest on TCRdb's processing, not on the authors' analysis. The sample includes 600,000 to 850,000 distinct CDR3 sequences, with 15% to 20% observed a single time. The ten largest make up approximately 14% of the sample.

The same sample was also studied in work on T cells expressing NK-cell markers. That second report states: In sorted CD3+CD56+NKG2C+, CD3+CD56+NKG2C- and CD3+CD56-NKG2C+ T-cell subsets from several donors, TCR beta-chain repertoires were profiled. Seven of the eight sequenced donors were HCMV-seropositive and one was HCMV-seronegative. To restrict sorting to alphabetaTCR-expressing T cells, an anti-gammadeltaTCR antibody was added in several experiments. In several donors, the dominant CD3+CD56+NKG2C+ clonotypes were among the top 10 CD8+ clonotypes and accounted for 1.0-7.0% of CD8+ T cells. Those dominant clonotypes were again the most abundant among CD3+CD56-NKG2C+ cells in a few donors, at roughly 25-60.1%. Whether the expanded NKG2C-expressing T cell clones were specific for HCMV antigens remained unclear. Randomly selected healthy volunteers, three men and five women, were used as the eight sequenced donors. HCMV-specific IgG was detected in serum with a commercial ELISA kit to determine HCMV serostatus. For five or six donors, bulk peripheral blood T-cell repertoires were also sequenced from unsorted PBMC. MIGEC handled demultiplexing of the reads and grouping by UMI, while MiTCR was used to assemble and quantify clonotypes. Only TCR cDNA sequences supported by at least two reads were kept to exclude erroneous sequences. The tcR package was used for downstream repertoire analysis, with clonotypes matched between fractions based on CDR3 nucleotide sequence plus V segment. VDJmatch was used to annotate antigen specificity against VDJdb, with one amino acid substitution allowed in CDR3.

Material: PBMCs. The rearranged chain carries TRBV6-5 and TRBJ2-3; TRBD2 is possibly the D segment (5 matching bases). The TCR originated in a woman between 18 and 29 years old in good health. This receptor carries the CDR3 CASSYRGLSTDTQYF. The DNA sequence follows: TGTGCCAGCAGTTACCGCGGGCTTAGCACAGATACGCAGTATTTT.